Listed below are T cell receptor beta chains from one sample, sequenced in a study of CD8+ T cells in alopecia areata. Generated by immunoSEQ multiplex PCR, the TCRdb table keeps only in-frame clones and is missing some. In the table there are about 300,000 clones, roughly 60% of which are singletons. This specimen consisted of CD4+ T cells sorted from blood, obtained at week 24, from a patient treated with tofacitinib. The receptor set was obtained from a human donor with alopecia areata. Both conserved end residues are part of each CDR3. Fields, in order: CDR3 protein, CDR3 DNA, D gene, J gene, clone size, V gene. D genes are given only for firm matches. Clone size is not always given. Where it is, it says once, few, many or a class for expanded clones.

cdr3_aa: CAWSVRTGAEAFF
cdr3_nt: TGTGCCTGGAGTGTACGGACAGGGGCTGAAGCTTTCTTT
d_call: TRBD1
j_call: TRBJ1-1
clone_size: .
v_call: TRBV30

cdr3_aa: CASSSGLADYNEQFF
cdr3_nt: TGTGCCAGCAGTTCGGGACTAGCGGACTACAATGAGCAGTTCTTC
d_call: TRBD2
j_call: TRBJ2-1
clone_size: .
v_call: TRBV6-5

cdr3_aa: CASSFRSVARATGELFF
cdr3_nt: TGCGCCAGCAGCTTTAGATCGGTCGCCAGGGCCACCGGGGAGCTGTTTTTT
d_call: .
j_call: TRBJ2-2
clone_size: few
v_call: TRBV5-1

cdr3_aa: CASSWDTSNNSPLHF
cdr3_nt: TGTGCCAGCAGCTGGGACACGAGTAATAATTCACCCCTCCACTTT
d_call: .
j_call: TRBJ1-6
clone_size: .
v_call: TRBV5-6

cdr3_aa: CAWSSFADQETQYF
cdr3_nt: TGTGCCTGGAGTTCTTTCGCAGACCAAGAGACCCAGTACTTC
d_call: .
j_call: TRBJ2-5
clone_size: .
v_call: TRBV30

cdr3_aa: CAWKATPGAEKLFF
cdr3_nt: TGTGCCTGGAAGGCCACTCCGGGGGCTGAAAAACTGTTTTTT
d_call: .
j_call: TRBJ1-4
clone_size: .
v_call: TRBV30

cdr3_aa: CASSFGHYGYTF
cdr3_nt: TGTGCCAGCAGCTTCGGACACTATGGCTACACCTTC
d_call: .
j_call: TRBJ1-2
clone_size: .
v_call: TRBV7-2

cdr3_aa: CASSPTRPGDAEAFF
cdr3_nt: TGTGCCAGCAGCCCCACCCGACCGGGGGATGCTGAAGCTTTCTTT
d_call: .
j_call: TRBJ1-1
clone_size: .
v_call: TRBV7-9

cdr3_aa: CASRVTEAFF
cdr3_nt: TGTGCCAGCAGGGTGACTGAAGCTTTCTTT
d_call: .
j_call: TRBJ1-1
clone_size: .
v_call: TRBV28

cdr3_aa: CASSLVKGEGKTQYF
cdr3_nt: TGTGCCAGCAGCTTAGTGAAGGGCGAGGGGAAGACCCAGTACTTC
d_call: .
j_call: TRBJ2-5
clone_size: .
v_call: TRBV7-9

cdr3_aa: CASSLGIRAHEQYF
cdr3_nt: TGTGCCAGCAGCTTAGGGATTAGAGCCCACGAGCAGTACTTC
d_call: .
j_call: TRBJ2-7
clone_size: few
v_call: TRBV7-2

cdr3_aa: CASSYSRTALSGTQYF
cdr3_nt: TGTGCCAGCAGTTACTCTCGGACTGCGCTTAGTGGTACGCAGTATTTT
d_call: .
j_call: TRBJ2-3
clone_size: once
v_call: TRBV6-5

cdr3_aa: CAWRGLGTGELFF
cdr3_nt: TGTGCCTGGCGGGGGCTTGGCACCGGGGAGCTGTTTTTT
d_call: .
j_call: TRBJ2-2
clone_size: .
v_call: TRBV30

cdr3_aa: CASSSYEQYF
cdr3_nt: TGTGCCAGCAGCTCCTACGAGCAGTACTTC
d_call: .
j_call: TRBJ2-7
clone_size: few
v_call: TRBV7-8

cdr3_aa: CASSQARPPYEQYF
cdr3_nt: TGTGCCAGCAGCCAAGCCCGGCCCCCCTACGAGCAGTACTTC
d_call: .
j_call: TRBJ2-7
clone_size: .
v_call: TRBV14

cdr3_aa: CASSSGTSNQPQHF
cdr3_nt: TGTGCCAGCAGCTCCGGTACGAGCAATCAGCCCCAGCATTTT
d_call: .
j_call: TRBJ1-5
clone_size: .
v_call: TRBV7-8

cdr3_aa: CASSPQGLSVNEQFF
cdr3_nt: TGTGCCAGCTCACCACAAGGACTGTCGGTGAATGAGCAGTTCTTC
d_call: .
j_call: TRBJ2-1
clone_size: .
v_call: TRBV18

cdr3_aa: CASRPQGASGYTF
cdr3_nt: TGTGCCAGCAGACCCCAGGGGGCAAGCGGCTACACCTTC
d_call: TRBD1
j_call: TRBJ1-2
clone_size: .
v_call: TRBV6-5

cdr3_aa: CAWSVDSSNYNEQFF
cdr3_nt: TGTGCCTGGAGTGTAGACAGTTCTAACTACAATGAGCAGTTCTTC
d_call: .
j_call: TRBJ2-1
clone_size: .
v_call: TRBV30

cdr3_aa: CATSRDQGARGNTIYF
cdr3_nt: TGTGCCACCAGCAGAGATCAGGGGGCGAGGGGAAACACCATATATTTT
d_call: TRBD1
j_call: TRBJ1-3
clone_size: .
v_call: TRBV15

cdr3_aa: CASSPGTNEKLFF
cdr3_nt: TGTGCCAGCAGTCCCGGGACGAATGAAAAACTGTTTTTT
d_call: .
j_call: TRBJ1-4
clone_size: .
v_call: TRBV27

cdr3_aa: CASSLTSPETQYF
cdr3_nt: TGCGCCAGCAGCTTAACTTCCCCAGAGACCCAGTACTTC
d_call: .
j_call: TRBJ2-5
clone_size: .
v_call: TRBV5-1

cdr3_aa: CASSPRGSNEKLFF
cdr3_nt: TGTGCCAGCTCACCCAGGGGCTCTAATGAAAAACTGTTTTTT
d_call: .
j_call: TRBJ1-4
clone_size: .
v_call: TRBV18

cdr3_aa: CASSQGTGGANGYTF
cdr3_nt: TGTGCCAGCAGCCAGGGGACAGGGGGCGCCAATGGCTACACCTTC
d_call: TRBD1
j_call: TRBJ1-2
clone_size: .
v_call: TRBV7-2

cdr3_aa: CASSLGQGHGEAFF
cdr3_nt: TGCGCCAGCAGCTTGGGACAGGGGCATGGGGAAGCTTTCTTT
d_call: TRBD1
j_call: TRBJ1-1
clone_size: once
v_call: TRBV5-1

cdr3_aa: CASSQPTVSVLQETQYF
cdr3_nt: TGCGCCAGCAGCCAGCCAACCGTTAGCGTACTACAAGAGACCCAGTACTTC
d_call: .
j_call: TRBJ2-5
clone_size: once
v_call: TRBV4-1

cdr3_aa: CAWSVLPRTNYGYTF
cdr3_nt: TGTGCCTGGAGTGTACTCCCACGGACTAACTATGGCTACACCTTC
d_call: .
j_call: TRBJ1-2
clone_size: .
v_call: TRBV30

cdr3_aa: CASSLAHPSGGAFSLTDTQYF
cdr3_nt: TGTGCCAGCAGCTTAGCGCATCCTAGCGGGGGGGCCTTTTCTTTGACAGATACGCAGTATTTT
d_call: TRBD2
j_call: TRBJ2-3
clone_size: few
v_call: TRBV7-6

cdr3_aa: CASSLSRGPYNEQFF
cdr3_nt: TGTGCCAGCAGTTTATCCAGGGGACCCTACAATGAGCAGTTCTTC
d_call: .
j_call: TRBJ2-1
clone_size: few
v_call: TRBV28

cdr3_aa: CASSSQLAGEETQYF
cdr3_nt: TGTGCCAGCAGTTCCCAACTCGCGGGGGAAGAGACCCAGTACTTC
d_call: TRBD2
j_call: TRBJ2-5
clone_size: .
v_call: TRBV6-1

cdr3_aa: CASSLARTEETQYF
cdr3_nt: TGCGCCAGCAGCTTGGCGCGGACAGAAGAGACCCAGTACTTC
d_call: .
j_call: TRBJ2-5
clone_size: .
v_call: TRBV5-1

cdr3_aa: CASSPDRGGETQYF
cdr3_nt: TGTGCCAGCAGCCCGGACAGGGGAGGAGAGACCCAGTACTTC
d_call: TRBD1
j_call: TRBJ2-5
clone_size: .
v_call: TRBV7-2

cdr3_aa: CASMAQGSYRDTQYF
cdr3_nt: TGTGCCAGCATGGCACAGGGCTCTTATCGGGATACGCAGTATTTT
d_call: .
j_call: TRBJ2-3
clone_size: .
v_call: TRBV6-5

cdr3_aa: CASSTGQVNTGELFF
cdr3_nt: TGCGCCAGCAGCACGGGACAGGTGAACACCGGGGAGCTGTTTTTT
d_call: TRBD1
j_call: TRBJ2-2
clone_size: .
v_call: TRBV5-1

cdr3_aa: CSVAPTRSTDTQYF
cdr3_nt: TGCAGCGTTGCGCCCACGCGCAGCACAGATACGCAGTATTTT
d_call: .
j_call: TRBJ2-3
clone_size: .
v_call: TRBV29-1

cdr3_aa: CASKGTGWTETQYF
cdr3_nt: TGTGCCAGCAAGGGCACAGGGTGGACGGAGACCCAGTACTTC
d_call: .
j_call: TRBJ2-5
clone_size: .
v_call: TRBV27

cdr3_aa: CAWSVRHRGLETQYF
cdr3_nt: TGTGCCTGGAGTGTACGGCACAGGGGGCTTGAGACCCAGTACTTC
d_call: TRBD1
j_call: TRBJ2-5
clone_size: .
v_call: TRBV30

cdr3_aa: CSATAGQTTTIEKLFF
cdr3_nt: TGCAGCGCAACAGCGGGACAGACCACAACAATTGAAAAACTGTTTTTT
d_call: TRBD1
j_call: TRBJ1-4
clone_size: .
v_call: TRBV29-1

cdr3_aa: CASSVEGAGGYRDTQYF
cdr3_nt: TGTGCCAGCAGCGTAGAGGGAGCGGGGGGCTACCGGGATACGCAGTATTTT
d_call: TRBD2
j_call: TRBJ2-3
clone_size: .
v_call: TRBV9

cdr3_aa: CASSRGQRKDEQYF
cdr3_nt: TGTGCCAGCAGCCGCGGACAGAGGAAGGACGAGCAGTACTTC
d_call: .
j_call: TRBJ2-7
clone_size: .
v_call: TRBV7-6

cdr3_aa: CASSSRTGDYNEQFF
cdr3_nt: TGTGCCAGCAGCTCCCGGACAGGGGACTACAATGAGCAGTTCTTC
d_call: TRBD1
j_call: TRBJ2-1
clone_size: .
v_call: TRBV9

cdr3_aa: CAWCPGQSNQPQHF
cdr3_nt: TGTGCCTGGTGTCCGGGACAGAGCAATCAGCCCCAGCATTTT
d_call: TRBD1
j_call: TRBJ1-5
clone_size: few
v_call: TRBV30

cdr3_aa: CAWTAWATPGGNTEAFF
cdr3_nt: TGTGCCTGGACGGCTTGGGCAACTCCGGGGGGGAACACTGAAGCTTTCTTT
d_call: .
j_call: TRBJ1-1
clone_size: .
v_call: TRBV30

cdr3_aa: CATRSGAETQYF
cdr3_nt: TGTGCCACCAGAAGCGGGGCGGAGACCCAGTACTTC
d_call: TRBD2
j_call: TRBJ2-5
clone_size: .
v_call: TRBV6-5

cdr3_aa: CASRLPGQEAFF
cdr3_nt: TGCGCCAGCAGACTTCCGGGACAGGAAGCTTTCTTT
d_call: TRBD1
j_call: TRBJ1-1
clone_size: .
v_call: TRBV4-1

cdr3_aa: CAPSFYRTDTQYF
cdr3_nt: TGTGCTCCATCCTTCTATCGCACAGATACGCAGTATTTT
d_call: .
j_call: TRBJ2-3
clone_size: .
v_call: TRBV10-3

cdr3_aa: CASSEKFSTSYEQYF
cdr3_nt: TGTGCCAGCAGTGAAAAATTTTCTACCTCCTACGAGCAGTACTTC
d_call: .
j_call: TRBJ2-7
clone_size: .
v_call: TRBV2

cdr3_aa: CASSLVPSRGPLHF
cdr3_nt: TGTGCCAGCAGCTTAGTTCCATCACGGGGGCCCCTCCACTTT
d_call: .
j_call: TRBJ1-6
clone_size: .
v_call: TRBV7-2

cdr3_aa: CASSLIFDGGGGRNEQFF
cdr3_nt: TGCGCCAGCAGCTTAATATTCGATGGCGGGGGAGGTCGCAATGAGCAGTTCTTC
d_call: TRBD2
j_call: TRBJ2-1
clone_size: few
v_call: TRBV5-1

cdr3_aa: CASSLPLGFKDYGYTF
cdr3_nt: TGCGCCAGCAGCCTACCACTGGGTTTCAAGGACTATGGCTACACCTTC
d_call: .
j_call: TRBJ1-2
clone_size: .
v_call: TRBV4-1

cdr3_aa: CASSQTLDRETQYF
cdr3_nt: TGCGCCAGCAGCCAAACTCTGGACAGGGAGACCCAGTACTTC
d_call: TRBD1
j_call: TRBJ2-5
clone_size: few
v_call: TRBV4-1